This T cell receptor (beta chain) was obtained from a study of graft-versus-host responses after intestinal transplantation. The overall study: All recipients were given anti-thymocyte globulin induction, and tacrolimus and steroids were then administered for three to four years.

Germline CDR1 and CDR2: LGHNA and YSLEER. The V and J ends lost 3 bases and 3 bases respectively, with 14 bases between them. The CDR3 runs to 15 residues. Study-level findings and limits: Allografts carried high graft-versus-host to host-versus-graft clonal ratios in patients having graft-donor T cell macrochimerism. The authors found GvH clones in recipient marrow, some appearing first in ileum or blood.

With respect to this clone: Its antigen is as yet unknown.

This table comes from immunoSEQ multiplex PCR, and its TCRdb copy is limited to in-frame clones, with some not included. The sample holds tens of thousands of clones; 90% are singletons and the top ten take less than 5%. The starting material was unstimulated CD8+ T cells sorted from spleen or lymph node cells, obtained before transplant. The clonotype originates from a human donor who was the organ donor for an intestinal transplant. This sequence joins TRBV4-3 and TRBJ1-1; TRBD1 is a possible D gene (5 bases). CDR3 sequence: CASSQDSPGDTEAFF. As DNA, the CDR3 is TGCGCCAGCAGCCAGGATTCGCCGGGGGACACTGAAGCTTTCTTT.